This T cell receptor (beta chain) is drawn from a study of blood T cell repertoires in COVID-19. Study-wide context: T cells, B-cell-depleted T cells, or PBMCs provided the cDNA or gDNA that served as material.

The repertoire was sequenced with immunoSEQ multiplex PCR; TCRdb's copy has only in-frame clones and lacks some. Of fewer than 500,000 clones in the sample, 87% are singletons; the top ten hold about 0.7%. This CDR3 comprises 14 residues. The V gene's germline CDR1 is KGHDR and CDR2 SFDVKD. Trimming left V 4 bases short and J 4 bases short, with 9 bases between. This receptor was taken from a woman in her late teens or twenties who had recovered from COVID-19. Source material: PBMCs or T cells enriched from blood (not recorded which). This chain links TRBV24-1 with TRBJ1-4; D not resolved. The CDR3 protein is CATSEAGFNEKLFF. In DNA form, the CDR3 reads TGTGCCACCAGTGAGGCGGGGTTTAATGAAAAACTGTTTTTT.